This T cell receptor (beta chain) was documented in a study of response to subunit inactivated influenza vaccine. TCRdb processed the RT-PCR reads anew with MiXCR; each CDR3 protein has one entry. The sample has more than 550,000 distinct CDR3 sequences, 11% seen once. There are many counts of this clonotype. This same sample was also taken into another study, of T cells expressing NK-cell markers. That publication notes: The authors made TCR beta cDNA libraries by 5'RACE template switching. This switching added a universal primer site and UMIs. Sorted CD3+CD56+NKG2C+, CD3+CD56+NKG2C- and CD3+CD56-NKG2C+ T cells provided the TCR beta repertoires. Only alpha-beta TCR T cells were sorted in several experiments, using an anti-gamma-delta TCR antibody. About 1.0-7.5% of CD8+ T cells in roughly six donors belonged to dominant NKG2C+ clonotypes. Also leading the CD3+CD56-NKG2C+ fraction in a few donors were these clonotypes.

Here the sequenced sample was PBMCs from blood, taken on the day of vaccination. The TCR originated in a man between 50 and 59 years old who received an inactivated influenza vaccine.

The CDR3 DNA is TGTGCCAGCAGCCTATGGGGACGGACCGGGGAGCTGTTTTTT. Translation: CASSLWGRTGELFF. The gene calls are TRBV7-2 and TRBJ2-2; D is tentatively TRBD1 or TRBD2 (5 bases each). The CDR3 is made up of 14 amino acids. Germline-derived CDR1 and CDR2 are SGHTA and FQGNSA. Trimming pared 5 bases from V and 5 bases from J, leaving 12 bases between. Together with reference TRBV7-2 and TRBJ2-2, the CDR3 gives the full variable domain: GAGVSQSPSNKVTEKGKDVELRCDPISGHTALYWYRQSLGQGLEFLIYFQGNSAPDKSGLPSDRFSAERTGGSVSTLTIQRTQQEDSAVYLCASSLWGRTGELFFGEGSRLTVL.